One sample yielded the 19 T cell receptor beta chains listed below, sequenced in a study of cytomegalovirus exposure and HLA in healthy donors. A multiplex PCR was run with 60 Vbeta primers and 13 Jbeta primers. Clones were read by immunoSEQ multiplex PCR, and TCRdb kept only the in-frame ones, dropping some. The data contain fewer than 200,000 clones, 65% to 85% of them singletons. Sequences were obtained from PBMCs. These receptors were collected from a woman aged 45-59 years in good health and CMV-seropositive.

This chain links TRBV5-4 with TRBJ2-6, with 9 bases aligning to TRBD1. V lost 4 bases and J lost 1; bases outside the gene matches: 3. CDR3 size: 16 residues. Per the germline V gene, CDR1 is SGHNT and CDR2 is YYREEE (reference sequence). The CDR3 spells CASSPGTGSGANVLTF. Here the CDR3 DNA reads TGTGCCAGCAGCCCCGGGACAGGGTCTGGGGCCAACGTCCTGACTTTC.

The gene calls are TRBV7-2 and TRBJ2-7, with 8 positions matching TRBD1. Germline loops: CDR1 SGHTA, CDR2 FQGNSA. The CDR3 sequence is 18 residues long. V shed 0 bases and J 0 bases; nucleotides not matched to a gene: 10. The CDR3 coding sequence is TGTGCCAGCAGCTTAGCCGCCTCAGGGGGCTACAGCTCCTACGAGCAGTACTTC. It codes for CASSLAASGGYSSYEQYF.

This clone appeared a single time. The chain combines TRBV5-1 with TRBJ2-3; 10 nucleotides line up with TRBD1. CDR1 is SGHRS, CDR2 YFSETQ, per germline. The CDR3 runs 15 residues. Trimming removed 4 bases from V and 2 bases from J; junction bases left unmatched: 4. The CDR3 protein is CASSPGTGDTDTQYF. CDR3 coding DNA: TGCGCCAGCAGCCCGGGGACAGGGGACACAGATACGCAGTATTTT.

This clone has more than one count but fewer than ten. J is TRBJ2-6 and V is TRBV7-2; D is ambiguous. This CDR3 region has 16 residues. V lost 2 bases to trimming and J lost 2 bases, with 10 bases between them. Germline CDR1 is SGHTA and CDR2 is FQGNSA. The CDR3 DNA sequence: TGTGCCAGCAGCTTAAGTTATGGGCCTGGGGCCAACGTCCTGACTTTC. It translates to CASSLSYGPGANVLTF.

V usage is TRBV9 and J usage is TRBJ2-7; 7 bases agree with TRBD2. The J segment lost 3 bases and the V segment lost 3 bases, leaving 9 bases of the junction unmatched. Germline lookup yields CDR1 SGDLS and CDR2 YYNGEE. This CDR3 region has 15 residues. CDR3 amino acids: CASSAFPSGLYEQYF. The CDR3 bases are TGTGCCAGCAGCGCCTTTCCTAGCGGTCTCTACGAGCAGTACTTC. Looking up the rest from reference TRBV9 and TRBJ2-7 gives the full variable domain: DSGVTQTPKHLITATGQRVTLRCSPRSGDLSVYWYQQSLDQGLQFLIQYYNGEERAKGNILERFSAQQFPDLHSELNLSSLELGDSALYFCASSAFPSGLYEQYFGPGTRLTVT.

The chain has TRBV4-3 and TRBJ1-1, with 11 bases that match TRBD1. V shed 9 bases, J shed 0 bases, and the junction held 9 bases outside the gene matches. The CDR3 sequence is 16 residues long. CDR1 is LGHNA, CDR2 YSLEER, per germline. This CDR3 is CASGRRTGGLNTEAFF. Here the CDR3 DNA reads TGCGCCAGTGGACGCCGGACAGGGGGCCTGAACACTGAAGCTTTCTTT.

J is TRBJ1-2 and V is TRBV29-1; 9 bases match TRBD1. J gave up 5 bases and V 6 bases, and 13 bases lay outside the gene matches. The CDR3 sequence is 15 residues long. Germline CDR1 SQVTM, CDR2 ANQGSEA. The CDR3 region has the DNA TGCAGCGTGGGATCCACAGGGGGCTGGGGGTATGGCTACACCTTC. The encoded protein is CSVGSTGGWGYGYTF.

This sequence joins TRBV19 and TRBJ2-1; TRBD2 matches 7 bases. The ends lost 4 bases at V and 6 bases at J; junction bases unmatched: 6. The length of the CDR3 is 14 residues. Germline V gene lookup returns CDR1 LNHDA and CDR2 SQIVND (reference sequence). The chain's CDR3 is CASSTTGGRNEQFF. CDR3 in DNA: TGTGCCAGTAGTACGACGGGAGGACGCAATGAGCAGTTCTTC.

The CDR3 DNA follows: TGTGCCAGCAGCTACGACACGAACAATGAGCAGTTCTTC. It codes for CASSYDTNNEQFF. This chain uses TRBV27 with TRBJ2-1; D unclear. Trimming cost V 6 bases and J 5 bases, with 11 bases left between them. This CDR3 is 13 amino acids long. In germline, CDR1 is MNHEY, CDR2 SMNVEV (reference sequence).

V usage is TRBV11-2 and J usage is TRBJ2-1, with a weak D call TRBD2 (7 bases). Germline lookup yields CDR1 SGHAT and CDR2 FQNNGV. This CDR3 spans 16 amino acids. Deletions cut 2 bases from V and 7 bases from J, with 18 bases between. In DNA form, the CDR3 reads TGTGCCAGCAGCTTACCCGCGGGGGCCATACGGAATGAGCAGTTCTTC. It specifies CASSLPAGAIRNEQFF.

The CDR3 DNA is TGCAGCGTTGATACGGGACAGGGCGTAAAACTGTTTTTT. It encodes CSVDTGQGVKLFF. J is TRBJ1-4 and V is TRBV29-1; 9 nucleotides line up with TRBD1. The CDR3 length is 13 residues. V dropped 3 bases and J dropped 10; count of bases not matched to a gene: 6. Germline CDR1 is SQVTM and CDR2 is ANQGSEA.

J is TRBJ2-2 and V is TRBV4-2; 12 nucleotides align to TRBD2. The CDR3 is 17 amino acids. The V segment lost 0 bases and the J segment 6 bases; nucleotides outside the gene matches: 5. The V gene's germline CDR1 is LGHNA and CDR2 YNFKEQ. The CDR3 DNA follows: TGTGCCAGCAGCCAAGAGGGTCTAGCGGGGGGGTCCGGGGAGCTGTTTTTT. It encodes CASSQEGLAGGSGELFF.

The chain is built from TRBV7-2 and TRBJ2-1, with 7 positions matching TRBD1. V trimming: 1 base; J trimming: 14 bases; junction bases outside the gene matches: 8. This CDR3 region has 13 residues. Germline assignment: CDR1 SGHTA and CDR2 FQGNSA. The CDR3 bases are TGTGCCAGCAGCTTAGGAATCGACAGGGACAAGTTCTTC. Its protein product is CASSLGIDRDKFF.

J is TRBJ2-2 and V is TRBV30; TRBD1 matches at 7 bases. The CDR3 is made up of 14 amino acids. CDR1 and CDR2 from the germline V gene are GTSNPN and SVGIG (reference sequence). Losses at the gene ends were 5 bases for V and 4 bases for J; bases not matched to a gene: 7. The CDR3 region has the DNA TGTGCCTGGGAGGGGGCGGTGGGCACCGGGGAGCTGTTTTTT. It translates to CAWEGAVGTGELFF. The full variable domain, its missing parts supplied by reference TRBV30 and TRBJ2-2, is SQTIHQWPATLVQPVGSPLSLECTVEGTSNPNLYWYRQAAGRGLQLLFYSVGIGQISSEVPQNLSASRPQDRQFILSSKKLLLSDSGFYLCAWEGAVGTGELFFGEGSRLTVL.

The rearrangement links TRBV18 to TRBJ2-1; the match to TRBD2 covers 12 bases. V gave up 2 bases and J gave up 9 bases; unmatched junction bases: 8. CDR1 and CDR2 (germline): KGHSH, LQKENI. CDR3 size: 16 residues. The CDR3 reads CASSPTSGGPAGEQFF. The CDR3 DNA follows: TGTGCCAGCTCACCAACTAGCGGGGGGCCAGCGGGTGAGCAGTTCTTC.

The chain carries TRBV7-9 and TRBJ2-7; 9 bases line up with TRBD1. The V segment lost 6 bases and the J segment 3 bases; nucleotides outside the gene matches: 15. CDR1 is SEHNR and CDR2 is FQNEAQ in the germline V gene (reference sequence). The CDR3 totals 17 residues. The CDR3 loop reads CASSHQSWDRVVYEQYF. CDR3 nucleotide sequence: TGTGCCAGCAGTCATCAATCTTGGGACAGGGTGGTCTACGAGCAGTACTTC.

Remarks on this clone: The junction departs from the called germline gene at one end, perhaps through a read error. The chain links TRBV5-1 to TRBJ2-1; D may be TRBD2 (7 bases). This CDR3 spans 16 amino acids. Germline lookup yields CDR1 SGHRS and CDR2 YFSETQ. CDR3 residues: CASSPGGGALYNEQFF. CDR3 bases: TGCGCCAGCAGCCCTGGTGGGGGGGCACTCTACAATGAACAGTTCTTC.

The table lists this clone with a few counts. The chain carries TRBV10-2 and TRBJ2-1; 7 positions agree with TRBD2. V shed 0 bases and J 6 bases; nucleotides not matched to a gene: 17. This CDR3 is 19 amino acids long. Per the germline V gene, CDR1 is WSHSY and CDR2 is SAAADI. The CDR3 DNA reads TGCGCCAGCAGTGAGTCCTACTCCTCGACTAGCTTGGATCGCAATGAGCAGTTCTTC. It codes for CASSESYSSTSLDRNEQFF.

The chain couples TRBV7-6 to TRBJ2-2, with 9 bases fitting TRBD2. The germline V gene encodes CDR1 SGHVS and CDR2 FNYEAQ. With 2 bases clipped from V and 4 bases from J, the junction kept 8 bases outside the gene matches. The CDR3 extends over 17 amino acids. The CDR3, as DNA: TGTGCCAGCAGCTTAATAAGCGGGGGGCCGGTCACCGGGGAGCTGTTTTTT. Translation gives CASSLISGGPVTGELFF.